This TCR beta chain stems from a study of blood T cell repertoires in COVID-19. Turning to the study itself: The samples span acute and convalescent COVID-19 from the United States, Italy and Spain. T cells, B-cell-depleted T cells, or PBMCs provided the cDNA or gDNA that served as material.

Sequenced by immunoSEQ multiplex PCR; TCRdb stores in-frame clones only, minus some. The sample includes 100,000 to 150,000 clones, more than 75% of them seen just once. The germline V gene has CDR1 MNHNS and CDR2 SASEGT. The CDR3 totals 15 residues. Trimming removed 1 base from V and 3 bases from J; junction bases left unmatched: 2. The sequence came from a human donor in a cohort sampled during active COVID-19. Material for sequencing was peripheral blood. The chain carries TRBV6-1 and TRBJ1-3, with 8 bases fitting TRBD1. The CDR3 DNA follows: TGTGCCAGCAGTGAAGGGGGGACAGGTGGAAACACCATATATTTT. It translates to CASSEGGTGGNTIYF.